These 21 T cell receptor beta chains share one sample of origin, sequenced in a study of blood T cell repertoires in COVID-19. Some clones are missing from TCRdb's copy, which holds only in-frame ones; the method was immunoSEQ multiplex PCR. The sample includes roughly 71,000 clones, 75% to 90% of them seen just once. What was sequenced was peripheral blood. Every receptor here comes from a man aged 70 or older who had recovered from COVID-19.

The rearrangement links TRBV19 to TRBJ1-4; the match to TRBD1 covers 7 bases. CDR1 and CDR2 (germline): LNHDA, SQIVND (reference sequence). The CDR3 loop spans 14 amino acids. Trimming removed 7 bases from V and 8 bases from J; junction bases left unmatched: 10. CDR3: CASTPDRASEKLFF. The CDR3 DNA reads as TGTGCCAGTACCCCTGACAGGGCTAGCGAAAAACTGTTTTTT.

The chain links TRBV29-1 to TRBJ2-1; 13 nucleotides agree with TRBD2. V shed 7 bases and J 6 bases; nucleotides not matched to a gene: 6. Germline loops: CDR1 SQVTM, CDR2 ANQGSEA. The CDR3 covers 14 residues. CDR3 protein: CSAELAGGFNEQFF. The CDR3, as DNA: TGCAGCGCGGAACTAGCGGGAGGGTTCAATGAGCAGTTCTTC.

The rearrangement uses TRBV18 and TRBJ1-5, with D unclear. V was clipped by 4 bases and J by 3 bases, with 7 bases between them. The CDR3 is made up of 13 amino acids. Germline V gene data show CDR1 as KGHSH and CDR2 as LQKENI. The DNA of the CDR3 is TGTGCCAGCTCACAGAACAACAATCAGCCCCAGCATTTT. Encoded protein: CASSQNNNQPQHF. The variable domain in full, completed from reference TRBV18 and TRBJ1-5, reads NAGVMQNPRHLVRRRGQEARLRCSPMKGHSHVYWYRQLPEEGLKFMVYLQKENIIDESGMPKERFSAEFPKEGPSILRIQQVVRGDSAAYFCASSQNNNQPQHFGDGTRLSIL.

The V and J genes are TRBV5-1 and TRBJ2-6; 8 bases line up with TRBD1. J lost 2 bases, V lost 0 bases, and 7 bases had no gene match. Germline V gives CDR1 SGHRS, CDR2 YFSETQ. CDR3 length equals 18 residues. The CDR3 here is CASSLGPRGQAGANVLTF. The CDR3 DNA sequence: TGCGCCAGCAGCTTGGGGCCCAGGGGGCAGGCTGGGGCCAACGTCCTGACTTTC.

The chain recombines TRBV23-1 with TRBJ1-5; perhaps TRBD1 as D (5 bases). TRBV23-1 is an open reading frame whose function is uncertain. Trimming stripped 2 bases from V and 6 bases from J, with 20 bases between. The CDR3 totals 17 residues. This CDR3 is CASSQPRGGRRCQPQHF. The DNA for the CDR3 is TGCGCCAGCAGTCAACCACGCGGGGGAAGGCGATGTCAGCCCCAGCATTTT.

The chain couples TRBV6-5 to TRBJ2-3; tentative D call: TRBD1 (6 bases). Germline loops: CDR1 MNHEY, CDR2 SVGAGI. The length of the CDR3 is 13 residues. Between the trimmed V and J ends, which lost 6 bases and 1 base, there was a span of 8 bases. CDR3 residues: CASRAGGTDTQYF. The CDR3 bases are TGTGCCAGCAGAGCAGGGGGCACAGATACGCAGTATTTT.

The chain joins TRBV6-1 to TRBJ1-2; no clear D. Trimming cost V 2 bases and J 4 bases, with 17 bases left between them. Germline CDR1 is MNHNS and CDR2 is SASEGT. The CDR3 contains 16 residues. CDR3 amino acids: CASSESDVRQRYGYTF. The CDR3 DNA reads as TGTGCCAGCAGTGAAAGCGACGTTCGGCAGCGCTATGGCTACACCTTC.

In nucleotides, the CDR3 is TGCAGCGTACCCAGCCCGGCAGGCTGGAACCAGCCCCAGCATTTT. Translation gives CSVPSPAGWNQPQHF. The gene calls are TRBV29-1 and TRBJ1-5; D is undetermined. The CDR3 is 15 amino acids. Looked up from germline, CDR1 is SQVTM and CDR2 is ANQGSEA. Trimming took 6 bases from V and 7 from J, leaving 22 bases between them.

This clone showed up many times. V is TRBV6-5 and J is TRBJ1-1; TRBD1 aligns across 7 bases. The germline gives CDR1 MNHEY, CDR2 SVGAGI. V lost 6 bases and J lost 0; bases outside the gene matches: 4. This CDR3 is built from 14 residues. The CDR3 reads CASRKQGMNTEAFF. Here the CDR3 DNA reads TGTGCCAGCAGGAAACAGGGGATGAACACTGAAGCTTTCTTT.

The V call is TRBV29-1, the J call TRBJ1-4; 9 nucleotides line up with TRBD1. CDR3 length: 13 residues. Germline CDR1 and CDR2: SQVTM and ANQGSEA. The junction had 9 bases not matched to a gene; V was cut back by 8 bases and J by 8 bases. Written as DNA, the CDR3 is TGCAGCTCCTGGACAGGGGTGGGCGAAAAACTGTTTTTT. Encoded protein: CSSWTGVGEKLFF.

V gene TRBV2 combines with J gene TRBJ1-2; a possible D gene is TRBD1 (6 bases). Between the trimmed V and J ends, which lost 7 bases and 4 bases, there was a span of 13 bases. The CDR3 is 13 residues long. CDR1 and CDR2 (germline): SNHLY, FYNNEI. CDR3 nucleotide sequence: TGTGCCAGCAATTTCCGGACAGCCTATGGCTACACCTTC. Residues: CASNFRTAYGYTF. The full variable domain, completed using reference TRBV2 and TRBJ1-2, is EPEVTQTPSHQVTQMGQEVILRCVPISNHLYFYWYRQILGQKVEFLVSFYNNEISEKSEIFDDQFSVERPDGSNFTLKIRSTKLEDSAMYFCASNFRTAYGYTFGSGTRLTVV.

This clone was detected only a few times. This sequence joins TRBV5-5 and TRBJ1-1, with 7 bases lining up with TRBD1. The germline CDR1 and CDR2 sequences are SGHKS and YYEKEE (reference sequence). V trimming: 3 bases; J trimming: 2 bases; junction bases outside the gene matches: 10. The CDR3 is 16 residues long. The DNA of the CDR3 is TGTGCCAGCAGCTGGGGGTCGGGACAGTCAAACACTGAAGCTTTCTTT. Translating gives CASSWGSGQSNTEAFF.

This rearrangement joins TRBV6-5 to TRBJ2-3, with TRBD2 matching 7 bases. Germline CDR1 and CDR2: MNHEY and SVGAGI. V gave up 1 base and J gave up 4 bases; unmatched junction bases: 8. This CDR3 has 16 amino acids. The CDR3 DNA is TGTGCCAGCAGTTACTTCGCGGGAGTTTCTCCAGATACGCAGTATTTT. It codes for CASSYFAGVSPDTQYF.

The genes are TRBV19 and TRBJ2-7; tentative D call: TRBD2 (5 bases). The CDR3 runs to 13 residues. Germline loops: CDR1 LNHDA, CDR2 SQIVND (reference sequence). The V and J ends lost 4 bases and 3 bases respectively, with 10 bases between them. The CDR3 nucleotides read TGTGCCAGTAGTACCCGGGAAGACTACGAGCAGTACTTC. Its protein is CASSTREDYEQYF.

CDR3 protein: CASSLRRGGGDYNSPLHF. CDR3 coding DNA: TGTGCCAGCAGCCTTAGGCGGGGAGGAGGGGACTATAATTCACCCCTCCACTTT. The chain combines TRBV3-1 (or the pseudogene TRBV3-2) with TRBJ1-6; D perhaps matches TRBD1 (5 bases). This CDR3 has 18 amino acids. CDR1 and CDR2 (germline): LGHDT, YNNKEL (reference sequence). V was trimmed by 4 bases and J by 3 bases, leaving 19 bases between them.

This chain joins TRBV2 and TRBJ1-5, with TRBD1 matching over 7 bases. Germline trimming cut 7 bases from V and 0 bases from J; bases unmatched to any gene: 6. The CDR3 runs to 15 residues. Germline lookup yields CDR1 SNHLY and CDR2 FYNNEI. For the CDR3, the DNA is TGTGCCAGCAACGACAGGGATGTTAGCAATCAGCCCCAGCATTTT. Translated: CASNDRDVSNQPQHF.

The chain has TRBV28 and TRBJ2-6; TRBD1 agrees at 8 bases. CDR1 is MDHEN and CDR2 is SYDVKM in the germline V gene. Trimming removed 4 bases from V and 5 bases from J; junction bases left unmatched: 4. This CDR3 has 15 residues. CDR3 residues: CASSSGGARANVLTF. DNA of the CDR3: TGTGCCAGCAGTTCAGGGGGCGCAAGGGCCAACGTCCTGACTTTC.

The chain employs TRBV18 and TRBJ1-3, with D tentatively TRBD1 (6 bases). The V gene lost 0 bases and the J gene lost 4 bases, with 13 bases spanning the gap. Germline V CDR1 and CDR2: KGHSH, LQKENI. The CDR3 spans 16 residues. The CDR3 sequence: CASSPPVSGDGNTIYF. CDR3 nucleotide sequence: TGTGCCAGCTCACCACCTGTTTCAGGGGACGGAAACACCATATATTTT.

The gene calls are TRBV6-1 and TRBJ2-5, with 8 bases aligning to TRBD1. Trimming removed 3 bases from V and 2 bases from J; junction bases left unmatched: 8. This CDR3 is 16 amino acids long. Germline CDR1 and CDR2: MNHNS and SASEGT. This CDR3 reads CASSEFRGPFQETQYF. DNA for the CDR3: TGTGCCAGCAGTGAGTTCAGGGGGCCTTTTCAAGAGACCCAGTACTTC.

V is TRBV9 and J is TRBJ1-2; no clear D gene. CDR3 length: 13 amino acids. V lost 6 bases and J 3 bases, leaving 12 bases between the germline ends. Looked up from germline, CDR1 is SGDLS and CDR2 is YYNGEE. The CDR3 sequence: CASTPGDDYGYTF. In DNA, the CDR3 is TGTGCCAGCACCCCCGGGGATGACTATGGCTACACCTTC.

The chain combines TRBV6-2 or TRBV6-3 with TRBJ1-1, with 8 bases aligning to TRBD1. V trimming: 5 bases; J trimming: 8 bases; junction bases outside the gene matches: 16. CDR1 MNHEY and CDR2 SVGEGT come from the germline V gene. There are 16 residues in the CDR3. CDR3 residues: CASSALTQGGLREAFF. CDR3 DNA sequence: TGTGCCAGCAGTGCCCTCACACAGGGGGGCCTACGAGAAGCTTTCTTT.